The rows below give T cell receptor beta chains drawn from one sample of a study of spatial heterogeneity in lung cancer. One entry per CDR3 protein results from TCRdb running MiXCR on the 5' RACE reads. Among about 56,000 distinct CDR3 sequences listed, roughly 7.9% were seen once. The sample consisted of PBMCs, taken at surgery. The receptors originated from a female donor with early-stage non-small cell lung cancer. Each CDR3 is given with its conserved first and last residue. D genes are given only for firm matches. Clone size appears in some rows only: once, few, many, or a class for an expanded clone.

few	TRBV5-1	TRBJ1-1	TRBD1	CASSMTGGGLNTEAFF	TGCGCCAGCAGCATGACAGGGGGCGGTCTGAACACTGAAGCTTTCTTT
NA	TRBV20-1	TRBJ1-2	NA	CSALQPSNYGYTF	TGCAGTGCTTTACAGCCTTCTAACTATGGCTACACCTTC
many	TRBV6-5	TRBJ2-6	NA	CASSEGAGANVLTF	TGTGCCAGCAGTGAGGGGGCTGGGGCCAACGTCCTGACTTTC
many	TRBV28	TRBJ2-7	NA	CASRSYRGSSSYEQYF	TGTGCCAGCAGAAGTTACCGGGGTTCCAGCTCCTACGAGCAGTACTTC
few	TRBV20-1	TRBJ1-1	NA	CSASRSRNTEAFF	TGCAGTGCTTCTAGATCCAGGAACACTGAAGCTTTCTTT
medium-sized	TRBV6-1	TRBJ2-3	NA	CASSEIGRADTQYF	TGTGCCAGCAGTGAAATCGGCAGGGCAGATACGCAGTATTTT
few	TRBV7-2	TRBJ1-1	NA	CASSLAAALSNTEAFF	TGTGCCAGCAGCTTAGCGGCGGCACTCTCGAACACTGAAGCTTTCTTT
many	TRBV28	TRBJ2-1	TRBD2	CASRLAGGLSSGEQFF	TGTGCCAGCAGACTAGCGGGGGGTCTGTCCTCTGGGGAGCAGTTCTTC
NA	TRBV28	TRBJ2-3	NA	CASSSMGQGTDTQYF	TGTGCCAGCAGTTCGATGGGACAAGGCACAGATACGCAGTATTTT
few	TRBV28	TRBJ1-1	NA	CASKPPGMNTEAFF	TGTGCCAGCAAGCCCCCAGGGATGAACACTGAAGCTTTCTTT
medium-sized	TRBV20-1	TRBJ1-2	TRBD1	CSAHRQGASGYTF	TGCAGTGCCCATCGACAGGGGGCGAGTGGCTACACCTTC
NA	TRBV20-1	TRBJ1-4	NA	CSARKGGATNEKLFF	TGCAGTGCTCGGAAGGGGGGGGCAACTAATGAAAAACTGTTTTTT
many	TRBV2	TRBJ1-5	NA	CASRVVNQPQHF	TGTGCCAGCAGGGTGGTCAATCAGCCCCAGCATTTT
few	TRBV6-2/TRBV6-3	TRBJ1-2	NA	CASSSYLYGYTF	TGTGCCAGCAGTTCGTACCTCTATGGCTACACCTTC
many	TRBV14	TRBJ2-7	NA	CASSPDGTFYEQYF	TGTGCCAGCAGCCCGGACGGGACCTTCTACGAGCAGTACTTC
many	TRBV3-1	TRBJ1-5	NA	CASSQEGGLGSNQPQHF	TGTGCCAGCAGCCAAGAAGGGGGGTTGGGAAGCAATCAGCCCCAGCATTTT
many	TRBV7-9	TRBJ1-6	NA	CASRFDSAYNSPLHF	TGTGCCAGCAGGTTCGACAGCGCCTATAATTCACCCCTCCACTTT
many	TRBV27	TRBJ2-7	NA	CASSLRGGTTYEQYF	TGTGCCAGCAGTTTAAGGGGCGGGACCACCTACGAGCAGTACTTC
few	TRBV29-1	TRBJ2-1	TRBD2	CSVEGTSVNAYNEQFF	TGCAGCGTTGAGGGGACTAGCGTGAACGCCTACAATGAGCAGTTCTTC
few	TRBV12-3/TRBV12-4	TRBJ1-1	TRBD1	CASSLPRQGNTEAFF	TGTGCCAGCAGTTTACCCCGACAGGGGAACACTGAAGCTTTCTTT
few	TRBV12-3/TRBV12-4	TRBJ1-5	TRBD1	CASSLRGGLAQHF	TGTGCCAGCAGTCTCAGGGGGGGATTGGCCCAGCATTTT
NA	TRBV2	TRBJ2-1	NA	CASNQGPARGASEQFF	TGTGCCAGCAATCAGGGGCCGGCGAGAGGGGCCAGTGAGCAGTTCTTC
NA	TRBV6-2/TRBV6-3	TRBJ2-1	TRBD2	CASSYSYLGTSGSSYNEQFF	TGTGCCAGCAGTTACTCATATCTCGGGACTAGCGGGAGCTCCTACAATGAGCAGTTCTTC
NA	TRBV7-8	TRBJ1-1	NA	CASSLFPNTEAFF	TGTGCCAGCAGCTTATTCCCGAACACTGAAGCTTTCTTT
few	TRBV2	TRBJ2-7	TRBD2	CASSDLAGPYEQYF	TGTGCCAGCAGTGACCTAGCGGGACCCTACGAGCAGTACTTC
NA	TRBV18	TRBJ1-1	NA	CASTGLNTEAFF	TGTGCCAGTACAGGGTTGAACACTGAAGCTTTCTTT
many	TRBV5-6	TRBJ1-2	NA	CASSLQASATRYTF	TGTGCCAGCAGCTTGCAGGCATCCGCAACGCGCTACACCTTC
many	TRBV7-2	TRBJ1-6	TRBD1	CASSSRTGRDSPLHF	TGTGCCAGCAGCTCCCGGACAGGGCGCGATTCACCCCTCCACTTT
many	TRBV6-6	TRBJ1-2	NA	CASFSPDRANYGYTF	TGTGCCAGCTTCTCACCAGACAGAGCTAACTATGGCTACACCTTC
NA	TRBV28	TRBJ1-5	NA	CASSFQNSLSSQPQHF	TGTGCCAGCAGTTTTCAAAACAGTTTGAGTAGTCAGCCCCAGCATTTT
NA	TRBV20-1	TRBJ2-1	TRBD1	CSARGGQGSYNEQFF	TGCAGTGCTAGGGGGGGACAGGGGTCCTACAATGAGCAGTTCTTC
NA	TRBV2	TRBJ1-5	NA	CASSEARGGNQPQHF	TGTGCCAGCAGTGAGGCCAGGGGCGGGAATCAGCCCCAGCATTTT
few	TRBV6-6	TRBJ1-1	TRBD1	CASGQRQGTNTEAFF	TGTGCCAGCGGTCAAAGACAGGGGACGAACACTGAAGCTTTCTTT
NA	TRBV7-2	TRBJ2-7	NA	CASSIRPIYEQYF	TGTGCCAGCAGCATCCGGCCTATCTACGAGCAGTACTTC
many	TRBV5-1	TRBJ1-2	NA	CASSWEGTRYGYTF	TGCGCCAGCAGCTGGGAGGGGACACGGTATGGCTACACCTTC
few	TRBV2	TRBJ2-7	TRBD2	CASSDGVGGYYEQYF	TGTGCCAGCAGTGACGGGGTGGGAGGGTATTACGAGCAGTACTTC
NA	TRBV20-1	TRBJ2-7	TRBD2	CSATVQSGTLWQYF	TGCAGTGCTACCGTGCAGAGCGGGACCTTATGGCAGTACTTC
many	TRBV12-3/TRBV12-4	TRBJ1-1	NA	CASSFGQVEAFF	TGTGCCAGCAGTTTTGGGCAGGTTGAAGCTTTCTTT
NA	TRBV6-2/TRBV6-3	TRBJ1-2	TRBD1	CASESGQVYYGYTF	TGTGCCAGCGAGTCCGGACAGGTTTACTATGGCTACACCTTC
many	TRBV11-3	TRBJ2-1	NA	CASSLYGVSSYNEQFF	TGTGCCAGCAGCTTATATGGGGTTTCTTCCTACAATGAGCAGTTCTTC
NA	TRBV29-1	TRBJ2-2	TRBD1	CSARTGGTGELFF	TGCAGCGCCCGGACAGGGGGTACCGGGGAGCTGTTTTTT
few	TRBV20-1	TRBJ1-1	NA	CSARDSPKRQRRDTEAFF	TGCAGTGCTAGAGATTCCCCAAAACGACAGAGACGGGACACTGAAGCTTTCTTT
many	TRBV6-5	TRBJ1-2	NA	CASRPPGAHYGYTF	TGTGCCAGCAGACCCCCAGGGGCCCACTATGGCTACACCTTC
many	TRBV20-1	TRBJ2-3	TRBD2	CSARDRRGATDTQYF	TGCAGTGCTAGAGATCGGCGGGGGGCCACAGATACGCAGTATTTT
NA	TRBV6-6	TRBJ1-1	TRBD1	CASSQTDRGGKNTEAFF	TGTGCCAGCAGTCAAACCGACAGGGGGGGGAAGAACACTGAAGCTTTCTTT
NA	TRBV2	TRBJ2-1	TRBD2	CATKTSGGNEQFF	TGTGCCACCAAGACTAGCGGGGGAAATGAGCAGTTCTTC
many	TRBV5-1	TRBJ2-3	NA	CASSFWTGTDTQYF	TGCGCCAGCAGCTTTTGGACAGGCACAGATACGCAGTATTTT
many	TRBV28	TRBJ1-6	NA	CASSSLGEISYNSPLHF	TGTGCCAGCAGTTCACTTGGGGAGATCTCCTATAATTCACCCCTCCACTTT
NA	TRBV2	TRBJ2-7	NA	CASSVSQVPEFQF	TGTGCCAGCAGTGTAAGTCAGGTTCCGGAGTTTCAGTTC
NA	TRBV20-1	TRBJ2-7	TRBD2	CSARDPAGGGPYEQYF	TGCAGTGCTAGAGATCCAGCGGGAGGCGGACCCTACGAGCAGTACTTC
few	TRBV18	TRBJ1-1	NA	CASSPGDRTAFF	TGTGCCAGCTCACCTGGTGACAGGACGGCTTTCTTT
NA	TRBV10-3	TRBJ2-2	TRBD2	CAISEGLAGVNTGELFF	TGTGCCATCAGTGAGGGACTAGCGGGAGTGAACACCGGGGAGCTGTTTTTT
many	TRBV28	TRBJ2-1	TRBD2	CASSPLADPYNEQFF	TGTGCCAGCAGTCCGCTAGCGGACCCCTACAATGAGCAGTTCTTC
many	TRBV7-3	TRBJ2-2	TRBD2	CASSSGGTGELFF	TGTGCCAGCAGCTCCGGGGGGACCGGGGAGCTGTTTTTT
NA	TRBV5-1	TRBJ1-1	NA	CASSLGSQSFF	TGCGCCAGCAGCTTGGGTAGCCAAAGTTTCTTT
NA	TRBV6-5	TRBJ2-1	TRBD2	CASSWGGSSYNEQFF	TGTGCCAGCAGTTGGGGCGGGAGCTCCTACAATGAGCAGTTCTTC
few	TRBV5-1	TRBJ2-5	NA	CASKGSGGRQETQYF	TGCGCCAGCAAGGGGTCCGGGGGCAGGCAAGAGACCCAGTACTTC
NA	TRBV24-1	TRBJ2-1	NA	CATSEAGTKNNEQFF	TGTGCCACCAGTGAAGCCGGGACAAAAAACAATGAGCAGTTCTTC
many	TRBV5-1	TRBJ2-7	TRBD1	CASSQRWTGASYEQYF	TGCGCCAGCAGCCAAAGATGGACAGGGGCATCCTACGAGCAGTACTTC